One and the same sample provided the 15 T cell receptor beta chains below, sequenced in a study of CD8+ T cells in alopecia areata. In each case, RNA was isolated and then reverse transcribed into cDNA as the sequencing template. Assay used: immunoSEQ multiplex PCR; TCRdb lists only in-frame clones, some missing. The sample gives some 150,000 clones, roughly 70% of which show up once; 10% to 12% is in the top ten. Sequencing was performed on CD8+ T cells sorted from blood, taken at week 0. Receptors were obtained from a human donor with alopecia areata.

This sequence joins TRBV30 and TRBJ2-3, with TRBD1 identical over 10 bases. The CDR3 totals 13 residues. The V and J ends lost 5 bases and 6 bases, in that order; junction bases with no gene match: 5. The germline V gene encodes CDR1 GTSNPN and CDR2 SVGIG (reference sequence). The CDR3 here is CAWGTGVDDTQYF. Here the CDR3 DNA reads TGTGCCTGGGGGACAGGGGTAGACGATACGCAGTATTTT.

This sequence joins TRBV4-1 and TRBJ2-7; TRBD2 agrees at 8 bases. V shed 2 bases and J 5 bases; nucleotides not matched to a gene: 11. CDR3 size: 16 residues. Germline-derived CDR1 and CDR2 are MGHRA and YSYEKL. CDR3 bases: TGCGCCAGCAGCCAATACTCCTCCGGGACTAGGAACGAGCAGTACTTC. Its protein product is CASSQYSSGTRNEQYF.

This clone appeared once. Other DNA sequences within the sample encode an identical CDR3. The gene calls are TRBV13 and TRBJ2-2, with D possibly being TRBD1 (5 bases). CDR1 is PRHDT, CDR2 FYEKMQ, per germline (reference sequence). Trimming removed 5 bases at V and 1 base at J, with 8 bases between. The CDR3 has 14 residues. Here the CDR3 reads CASSPGQNTGELFF. DNA of the CDR3: TGTGCCAGCAGCCCAGGACAGAACACCGGGGAGCTGTTTTTT.

The chain recombines TRBV30 with TRBJ1-1; D gene unclear. Germline-derived CDR1 and CDR2 are GTSNPN and SVGIG (reference sequence). With 0 bases removed from V and 1 base from J, the gap between germline ends came to 6 bases. The CDR3 spans 13 residues. The CDR3 DNA reads as TGTGCCTGGAGTGTAGGGTCGAACACTGAAGCTTTCTTT. Translating gives CAWSVGSNTEAFF.

This rearrangement joins TRBV29-1 to TRBJ2-3; TRBD2 agrees at 9 bases. After removal of 7 bases from V and 1 base from J, the junction contained 6 bases not matched to a gene. CDR1 and CDR2 from the germline V gene are SQVTM and ANQGSEA. CDR3 size: 14 residues. CDR3 region: CSGHGGGGTDTQYF. CDR3 bases: TGCAGCGGTCACGGCGGGGGGGGCACAGATACGCAGTATTTT.

This chain connects TRBV4-1 to TRBJ1-6; TRBD1 matches 7 bases. The CDR3 contains 16 residues. Per germline, CDR1 MGHRA and CDR2 YSYEKL. J gave up 1 base and V 4 bases, and 4 bases lay outside the gene matches. The CDR3 sequence is CASSPGTESYNSPLHF. DNA of the CDR3: TGCGCCAGCAGCCCCGGGACAGAGTCCTATAATTCACCCCTCCACTTT.

The rearrangement links TRBV27 to TRBJ1-6; 7 positions agree with TRBD1. The CDR3 covers 15 residues. Germline V CDR1 and CDR2: MNHEY, SMNVEV (reference sequence). Trimming removed 5 bases from V and 6 bases from J; junction bases left unmatched: 7. CDR3 in amino acids: CASSPWAGGNSPLHF. CDR3 nucleotide sequence: TGTGCCAGCAGTCCATGGGCAGGGGGTAATTCACCCCTCCACTTT.

This rearrangement joins TRBV9 to TRBJ2-3; D is perhaps TRBD2 (7 bases). The germline V gene encodes CDR1 SGDLS and CDR2 YYNGEE. This CDR3 has 15 amino acids. V gave up 1 base and J gave up 1 base, with 10 bases separating them. CDR3 residues: CASSVRGAGTDTQYF. For the CDR3, the DNA is TGTGCCAGCAGCGTACGGGGGGCCGGCACAGATACGCAGTATTTT. The full variable domain, its missing parts supplied by reference TRBV9 and TRBJ2-3, is DSGVTQTPKHLITATGQRVTLRCSPRSGDLSVYWYQQSLDQGLQFLIQYYNGEERAKGNILERFSAQQFPDLHSELNLSSLELGDSALYFCASSVRGAGTDTQYFGPGTRLTVL.

This clone appeared once. The V and J genes are TRBV13 and TRBJ2-2, with D hard to call. Between the trimmed V and J ends, which lost 2 bases and 4 bases, there was a span of 5 bases. This CDR3 contains 13 residues. The germline V gene encodes CDR1 PRHDT and CDR2 FYEKMQ (reference sequence). The CDR3 coding sequence is TGTGCCAGCAGCTTATCGGGCACCGGGGAGCTGTTTTTT. It is translated as CASSLSGTGELFF.

The chain is built from TRBV6-6 and TRBJ2-1, with a weak D call TRBD1 (7 bases). The germline V and J ends were trimmed by 5 bases and 8 bases, with 13 bases remaining between them. Germline V gene sequence: CDR1 MNHNY, CDR2 SVGAGI (reference sequence). The CDR3 consists of 13 residues. This CDR3 reads CASSHRGGDEQFF. CDR3 sequence (DNA): TGTGCCAGCAGTCACAGGGGAGGCGATGAGCAGTTCTTC.

This clone was detected a few times. As DNA, the CDR3 is TGTGCCATCGGGGAGATTGAAAAACTGTTTTTT. Translated, it gives CAIGEIEKLFF. J is TRBJ1-4 and V is TRBV10-3; D is unresolved. Germline loops: CDR1 ENHRY, CDR2 SYGVKD. There are 11 residues in the CDR3. V lost 8 bases, J lost 7 bases, and 8 bases lay in between.

This clone was seen ten or more times. The chain combines TRBV15 with TRBJ2-1; tentatively, D is TRBD1 (6 bases). The V gene's germline CDR1 is LNHNV and CDR2 YYDKDF (reference sequence). Trimming left V 3 bases short and J 10 bases short, with 10 bases between. The CDR3 sequence is 12 residues long. The CDR3 nucleotides are TGTGCCACCAGCAGGCGAGGGGGAGAGCAGTTCTTC. Its protein is CATSRRGGEQFF. Full variable domain (remainder filled in from reference TRBV15 and TRBJ2-1): DAMVIQNPRYQVTQFGKPVTLSCSQTLNHNVMYWYQQKSSQAPKLLFHYYDKDFNNEADTPDNFQSRRPNTSFCFLDIRSPGLGDTAMYLCATSRRGGEQFFGPGTRLTVL.

The J gene is TRBJ2-5, the V gene TRBV4-2; no firm D call. Germline loops: CDR1 LGHNA, CDR2 YNFKEQ. The CDR3 totals 14 residues. Between the trimmed V and J ends, which lost 0 bases and 2 bases, there was a span of 7 bases. The CDR3 DNA is TGTGCCAGCAGCCAAGATGTGGAGCAAGAGACCCAGTACTTC. Encoded protein: CASSQDVEQETQYF.

V gene TRBV15 combines with J gene TRBJ2-1; TRBD2 matches at 8 bases. Germline V CDR1 and CDR2: LNHNV, YYDKDF (reference sequence). The CDR3 length is 14 residues. With 5 bases clipped from V and 10 bases from J, the junction kept 10 bases outside the gene matches. The DNA of the CDR3 is TGTGCCACCAGCGAGGCGGGGGGCCGGGGGGAGCAGTTCTTC. It yields the protein CATSEAGGRGEQFF.

The rearrangement links TRBV7-9 to TRBJ2-2; TRBD2 agrees at 12 bases. This CDR3 comprises 13 residues. Germline loops: CDR1 SEHNR, CDR2 FQNEAQ (reference sequence). In DNA, the CDR3 is TGTGGGACTAGCGGGGAAGTTGCCGGGGAGCTGTTTTTT. Its protein is CGTSGEVAGELFF.